The 9 T cell receptor beta chains presented below share a single source sample, sequenced in a study of regulatory T cells in long-lasting Graves disease. Relying on iRepertoire HTBI primers and Arm-PCR of CDR3 regions, the team built TCR beta libraries. One entry per CDR3 protein results from TCRdb running MiXCR on the multiplex PCR reads. The sample records over 350,000 distinct CDR3 sequences, about 14% being singletons. Indicated time point: newly diagnosed GD, antithyroid drugs for less than 3 months. Following extraction of RNA from PBMCs, that RNA was used to make the TCR library. Separately, the same data were catalogued under a study of T cells in Graves' hyperthyroidism and ophthalmopathy.

The sample in question was peripheral blood mononuclear cells (PBMCs), obtained at new diagnosis, from a patient treated with antithyroid drugs. The receptors come from a woman in her fifties or sixties with Graves disease.

The table lists this clonotype with many counts. This chain uses TRBV11-2 with TRBJ2-7; D is possibly TRBD2 (6 bases). CDR3 length: 14 amino acids. CDR1 and CDR2 from the germline V gene are SGHAT and FQNNGV. V lost 2 bases and J 4 bases, leaving 12 bases between the germline ends. CDR3 residues: CASSLMASEYEQYF. The CDR3 coding sequence is TGTGCCAGCAGCTTAATGGCTAGCGAATACGAGCAGTACTTC.

The genes are TRBV20-1 and TRBJ2-7; D ambiguous. This CDR3 comprises 15 residues. Trimming took 4 bases from V and 0 from J, leaving 16 bases between them. Germline-derived CDR1 and CDR2 are DFQATT and SNEGSKA (reference sequence). The CDR3 nucleotides are TGCAGTGCTAAAGACGGCGGTCGGAGCTCCTACGAGCAGTACTTC. It specifies CSAKDGGRSSYEQYF.

This clonotype occurred a few times. This chain joins TRBV18 and TRBJ2-5, with D possibly called TRBD1 or TRBD2 (6 bases each). There are 16 residues in the CDR3. The V gene lost 2 bases and the J gene lost 2 bases, with 15 bases spanning the gap. The germline gives CDR1 KGHSH, CDR2 LQKENI. CDR3 sequence (DNA): TGTGCCAGCTCACCATTTTTCCAGGGGACTCAAGAGACCCAGTACTTC. It yields the protein CASSPFFQGTQETQYF.

This clonotype appeared many times. The V call is TRBV7-8, the J call TRBJ2-5, with 12 bases identical to TRBD2. The CDR3 has 17 residues. V trimming: 5 bases; J trimming: 4 bases; junction bases outside the gene matches: 11. Germline V gives CDR1 SGHVS, CDR2 FQNEAQ. DNA for the CDR3: TGTGCCAGCAGCCATTCGACTAGCGGGAGTAACTTAGAGACCCAGTACTTC. It yields the protein CASSHSTSGSNLETQYF.

The rearrangement uses TRBV28 and TRBJ2-7; D assignment may be TRBD1 or TRBD2 (5 bases each). This CDR3 comprises 14 residues. Trimming cost V 6 bases and J 8 bases, with 20 bases left between them. The germline V gene has CDR1 MDHEN and CDR2 SYDVKM. In nucleotides, the CDR3 is TGTGCCAGCAGCCGCCGGGACGGGCCCTTCAAGCAGTACTTC. Amino acid sequence: CASSRRDGPFKQYF.

The table lists this clonotype with a few counts. CDR3 in DNA: TGTGCCAGCGGCGGACCTGATCAGCCCCAGCATTTT. This translates into CASGGPDQPQHF. The chain is built from TRBV6-1 and TRBJ1-5, with unresolved D. This CDR3 has 12 amino acids. Germline-derived CDR1 and CDR2 are MNHNS and SASEGT. Trimming left V 8 bases short and J 5 bases short, with 10 bases between.

The rearrangement links TRBV5-1 to TRBJ2-5, with no clear D. CDR1 is SGHRS and CDR2 is YFSETQ in the germline V gene. This CDR3 contains 13 residues. With 2 bases removed from V and 2 bases from J, the gap between germline ends came to 7 bases. The chain's CDR3 is CASSFNQQETQYF. The CDR3 DNA reads as TGCGCCAGCAGCTTTAACCAGCAAGAGACCCAGTACTTC.

The V gene is TRBV20-1, the J gene TRBJ2-5, with 9 bases that match TRBD2. The length of the CDR3 is 13 residues. The junction had 7 bases not matched to a gene; V was cut back by 6 bases and J by 5 bases. CDR1 and CDR2 (germline): DFQATT, SNEGSKA (reference sequence). The CDR3 is CSAIAGVLETQYF. The CDR3 DNA reads TGCAGTGCAATAGCGGGAGTGTTGGAGACCCAGTACTTC.

The rearrangement uses TRBV7-3 and TRBJ2-1, with D perhaps matching TRBD2 (6 bases). V was pared by 5 bases and J by 7 bases, with 15 bases between. The CDR3 is 14 amino acids. CDR1 and CDR2 (germline): SGHTA, FQGTGA. The CDR3 spells CASSPPGRLNEQFF. The CDR3 bases are TGTGCCAGCAGCCCGCCCGGGAGACTTAATGAGCAGTTCTTC.